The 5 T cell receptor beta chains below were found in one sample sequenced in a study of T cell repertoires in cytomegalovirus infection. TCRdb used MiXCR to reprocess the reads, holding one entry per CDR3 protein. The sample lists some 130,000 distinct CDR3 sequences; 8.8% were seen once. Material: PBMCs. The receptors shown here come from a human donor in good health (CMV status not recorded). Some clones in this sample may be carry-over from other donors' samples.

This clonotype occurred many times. CDR3 coding DNA: TGTGCCACCAGCAGAGATGGCCTGGGGGTCACAGATACGCAGTATTTT. Its protein is CATSRDGLGVTDTQYF. This chain connects TRBV15 to TRBJ2-3, with D perhaps given as TRBD1 or TRBD2 (5 bases each). With 0 bases removed from V and 2 bases from J, the gap between germline ends came to 12 bases. Germline assignment: CDR1 LNHNV and CDR2 YYDKDF (reference sequence). The CDR3 length is 16 residues.

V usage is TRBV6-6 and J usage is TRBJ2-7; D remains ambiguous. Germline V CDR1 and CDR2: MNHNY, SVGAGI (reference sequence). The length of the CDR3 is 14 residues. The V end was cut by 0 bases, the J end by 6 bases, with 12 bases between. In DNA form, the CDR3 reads TGTGCCAGCAGTTACTCGAGATTTAGTGGCGAGCAGTACTTC. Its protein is CASSYSRFSGEQYF.

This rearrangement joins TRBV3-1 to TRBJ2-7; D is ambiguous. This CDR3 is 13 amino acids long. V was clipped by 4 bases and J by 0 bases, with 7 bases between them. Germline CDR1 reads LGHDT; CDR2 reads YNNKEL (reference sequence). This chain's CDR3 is CASSLDTSYEQYF. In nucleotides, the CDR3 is TGTGCCAGCAGCCTAGATACCTCCTACGAGCAGTACTTC.

For the CDR3, the DNA is TGTGCCAGCAGTTACGACCTAGGGGCTGAGCAGTTCTTC. This encodes CASSYDLGAEQFF. The chain carries TRBV6-2 or TRBV6-3 and TRBJ2-1, with TRBD1 as a possible D gene (5 bases). V lost 2 bases, J lost 9 bases, and 11 bases lay in between. This CDR3 comprises 13 residues. Germline CDR1 and CDR2: MNHEY and SVGEGT.

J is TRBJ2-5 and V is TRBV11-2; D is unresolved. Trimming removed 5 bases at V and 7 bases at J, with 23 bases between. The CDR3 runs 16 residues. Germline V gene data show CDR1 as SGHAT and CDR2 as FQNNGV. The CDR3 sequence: CASSLPPTGPASTQYF. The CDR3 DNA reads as TGTGCCAGCAGCCTCCCCCCCACGGGCCCGGCGTCGACCCAGTACTTC.